The sequence of this T cell receptor (beta chain) was determined in a study of OX40 agonist ivuxolimab in advanced cancers. Study-wide background: It was permissible to have had prior anti-PD-1, anti-PD-L1 or anti-CTLA-4 therapy, and less than 45% had some. Partial responses occurred in Three dose-escalation patients, one with hepatocellular carcinoma and two with cutaneous melanoma. Findings and limits, study-wide: In the 0.1-3.0 mg/kg groups, partial responders showed among the lowest expansion. Averaging showed that CD8+ T cells had more expanded clones than CD4+ did.

Libraries were prepared by immunoSEQ multiplex PCR; TCRdb keeps only in-frame clonotypes and omits some of them. The sample shows approximately 68,000 clones, almost 90% of them seen only once. The germline V gene encodes CDR1 SNHLY and CDR2 FYNNEI. CDR3 size: 11 residues. V was pared by 8 bases and J by 3 bases, with 4 bases between. With regard to this clone: As yet, its antigen is unknown.

The sample in question was CD4+ or CD8+ T cells sorted from blood, obtained in a trial of the OX40 agonist ivuxolimab. This sequence originates from an adult with an advanced solid tumor such as melanoma, head and neck, liver or kidney cancer. V and J are TRBV2 and TRBJ2-2; D unresolved. CDR3 in amino acids: CASHDTGELFF. The CDR3, as DNA: TGTGCCAGCCATGACACCGGGGAGCTGTTTTTT.